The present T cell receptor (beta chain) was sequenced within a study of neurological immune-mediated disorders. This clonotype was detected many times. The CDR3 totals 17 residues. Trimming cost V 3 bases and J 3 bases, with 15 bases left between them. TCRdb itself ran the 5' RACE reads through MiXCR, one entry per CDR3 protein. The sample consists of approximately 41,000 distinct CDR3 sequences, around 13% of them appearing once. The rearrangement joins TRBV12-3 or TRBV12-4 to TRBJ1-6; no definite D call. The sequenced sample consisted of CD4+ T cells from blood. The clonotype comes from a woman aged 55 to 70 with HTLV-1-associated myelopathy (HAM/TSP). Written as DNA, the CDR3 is TGTGCCAGCAGTTTTTCGGCCGGGTACCTCTATAATTCACCCCTCCACTTT. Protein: CASSFSAGYLYNSPLHF.